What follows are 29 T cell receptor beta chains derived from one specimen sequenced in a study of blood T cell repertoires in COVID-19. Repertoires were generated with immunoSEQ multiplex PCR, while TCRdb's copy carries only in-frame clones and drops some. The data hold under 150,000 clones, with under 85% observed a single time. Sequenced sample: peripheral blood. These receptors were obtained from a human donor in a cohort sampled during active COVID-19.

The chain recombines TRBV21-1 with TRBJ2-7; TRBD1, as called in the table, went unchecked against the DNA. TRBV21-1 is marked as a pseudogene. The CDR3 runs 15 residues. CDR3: CASTPRRGRITEQYF. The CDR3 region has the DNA TGTGCCAGCACTCCGCGGAGGGGGCGCATTACCGAGCAGTACTTC.

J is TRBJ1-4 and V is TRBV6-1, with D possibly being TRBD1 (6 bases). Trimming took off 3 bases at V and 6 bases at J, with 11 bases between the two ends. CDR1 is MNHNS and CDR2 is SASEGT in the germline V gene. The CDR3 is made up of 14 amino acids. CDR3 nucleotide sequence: TGTGCCAGCAGTGATAGGGGGTCCGATGAAAAACTGTTTTTT. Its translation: CASSDRGSDEKLFF.

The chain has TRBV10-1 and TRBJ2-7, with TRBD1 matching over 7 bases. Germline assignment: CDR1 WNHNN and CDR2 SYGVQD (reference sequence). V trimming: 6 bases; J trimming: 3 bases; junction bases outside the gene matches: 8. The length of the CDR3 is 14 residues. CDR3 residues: CASRPGTVNYEQYF. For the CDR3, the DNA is TGCGCCAGCAGACCCGGGACAGTAAACTACGAGCAGTACTTC.

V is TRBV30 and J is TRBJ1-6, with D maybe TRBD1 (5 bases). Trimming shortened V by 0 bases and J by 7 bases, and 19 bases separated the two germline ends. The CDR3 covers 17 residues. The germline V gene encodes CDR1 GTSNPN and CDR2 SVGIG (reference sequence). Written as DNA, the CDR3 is TGTGCCTGGAGTGTGAGTGCCTACCGGGACTTAAATTCACCCCTCCACTTT. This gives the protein CAWSVSAYRDLNSPLHF.

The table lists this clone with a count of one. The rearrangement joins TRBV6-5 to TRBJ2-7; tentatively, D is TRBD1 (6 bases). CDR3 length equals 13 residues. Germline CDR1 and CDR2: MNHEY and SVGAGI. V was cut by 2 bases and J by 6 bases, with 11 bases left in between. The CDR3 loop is CASSYRGSGEQYF. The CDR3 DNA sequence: TGTGCCAGCAGTTACAGGGGGTCCGGCGAGCAGTACTTC.

In DNA form, the CDR3 reads TGTGCCAGCAGTGTTAGTAGGAACACTGAAGCTTTCTTT. Residues: CASSVSRNTEAFF. This sequence joins TRBV2 and TRBJ1-1, with D hard to call. Trimming shortened V by 4 bases and J by 1 base, and 7 bases separated the two germline ends. Germline CDR1 SNHLY, CDR2 FYNNEI. The CDR3 is 13 residues long. Using reference TRBV2 and TRBJ1-1 for the parts outside the CDR3, the full variable domain is EPEVTQTPSHQVTQMGQEVILRCVPISNHLYFYWYRQILGQKVEFLVSFYNNEISEKSEIFDDQFSVERPDGSNFTLKIRSTKLEDSAMYFCASSVSRNTEAFFGQGTRLTVV.

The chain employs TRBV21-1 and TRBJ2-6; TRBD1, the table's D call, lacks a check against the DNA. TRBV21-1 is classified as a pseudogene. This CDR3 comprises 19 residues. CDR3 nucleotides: TGTGCCAGCAGTAAGTATAGGGACAGGGCTCTCTCTGGGGCCAACGTCCTGACTTTC. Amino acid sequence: CASSKYRDRALSGANVLTF.

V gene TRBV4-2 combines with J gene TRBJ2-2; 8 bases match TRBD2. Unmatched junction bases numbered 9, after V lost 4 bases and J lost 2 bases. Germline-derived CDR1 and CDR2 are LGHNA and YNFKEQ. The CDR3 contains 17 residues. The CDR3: CASSRLSGGPNTGELFF. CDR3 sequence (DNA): TGTGCCAGCAGCCGATTGAGCGGGGGACCAAACACCGGGGAGCTGTTTTTT.

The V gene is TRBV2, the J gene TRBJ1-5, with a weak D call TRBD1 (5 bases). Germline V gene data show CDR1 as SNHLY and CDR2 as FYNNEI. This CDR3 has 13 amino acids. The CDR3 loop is CAKGRTSNQPQHF. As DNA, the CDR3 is TGTGCGAAAGGAAGGACAAGCAATCAGCCCCAGCATTTT. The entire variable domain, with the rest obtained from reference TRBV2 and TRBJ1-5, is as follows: EPEVTQTPSHQVTQMGQEVILRCVPISNHLYFYWYRQILGQKVEFLVSFYNNEISEKSEIFDDQFSVERPDGSNFTLKIRSTKLEDSAMYFCAKGRTSNQPQHFGDGTRLSIL.

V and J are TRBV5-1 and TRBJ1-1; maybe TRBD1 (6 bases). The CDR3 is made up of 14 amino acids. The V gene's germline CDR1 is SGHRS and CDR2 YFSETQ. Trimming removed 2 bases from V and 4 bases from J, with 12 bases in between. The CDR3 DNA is TGCGCCAGCAGCTTAAACAGGGTGGGCACTGAAGCTTTCTTT. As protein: CASSLNRVGTEAFF.

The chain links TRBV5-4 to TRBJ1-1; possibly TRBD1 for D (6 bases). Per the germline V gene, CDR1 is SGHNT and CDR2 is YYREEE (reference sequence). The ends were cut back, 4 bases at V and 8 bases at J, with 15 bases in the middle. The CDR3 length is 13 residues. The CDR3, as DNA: TGTGCCAGCAGCGGAACAGGGAGAACCGAAGCTTTCTTT. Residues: CASSGTGRTEAFF.

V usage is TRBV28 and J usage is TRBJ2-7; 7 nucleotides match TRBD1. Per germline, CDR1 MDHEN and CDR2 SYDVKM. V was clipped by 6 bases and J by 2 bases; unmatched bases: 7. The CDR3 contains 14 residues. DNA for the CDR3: TGTGCCAGCAGGCCGTCGGGACAGCCCTACGAGCAGTACTTC. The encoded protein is CASRPSGQPYEQYF.

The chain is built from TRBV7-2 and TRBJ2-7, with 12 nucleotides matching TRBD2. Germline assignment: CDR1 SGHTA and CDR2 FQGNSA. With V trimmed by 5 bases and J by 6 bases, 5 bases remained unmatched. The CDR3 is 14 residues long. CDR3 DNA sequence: TGTGCCAGCAGCCCCCGGACTAGCGGGACCGAGCAGTACTTC. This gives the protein CASSPRTSGTEQYF.

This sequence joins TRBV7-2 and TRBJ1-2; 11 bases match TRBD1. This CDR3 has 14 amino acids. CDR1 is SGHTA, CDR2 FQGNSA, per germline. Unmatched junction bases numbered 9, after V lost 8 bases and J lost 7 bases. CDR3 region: CASRRTGGDSGYTF. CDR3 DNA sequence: TGTGCCAGCCGGAGGACAGGGGGCGATAGTGGCTACACCTTC.

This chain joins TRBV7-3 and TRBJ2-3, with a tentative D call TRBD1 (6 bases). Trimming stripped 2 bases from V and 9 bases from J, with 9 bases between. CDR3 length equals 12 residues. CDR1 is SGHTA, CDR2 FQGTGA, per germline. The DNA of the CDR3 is TGTGCCAGCAGCTTAGGGGGCAAGACGCAGTATTTT. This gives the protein CASSLGGKTQYF.

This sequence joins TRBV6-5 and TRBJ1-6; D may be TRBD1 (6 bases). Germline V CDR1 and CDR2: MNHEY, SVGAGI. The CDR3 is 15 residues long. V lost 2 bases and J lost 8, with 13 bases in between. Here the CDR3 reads CASSYEGVDHSPLHF. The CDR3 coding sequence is TGTGCCAGCAGTTACGAGGGGGTAGATCATTCACCCCTCCACTTT.

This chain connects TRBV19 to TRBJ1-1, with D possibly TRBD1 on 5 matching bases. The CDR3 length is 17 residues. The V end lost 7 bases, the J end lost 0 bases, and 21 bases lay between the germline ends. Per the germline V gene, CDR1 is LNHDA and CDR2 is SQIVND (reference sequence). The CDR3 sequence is CASNIGAQRVLNTEAFF. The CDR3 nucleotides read TGTGCCAGTAACATAGGGGCCCAGCGGGTGCTGAACACTGAAGCTTTCTTT.

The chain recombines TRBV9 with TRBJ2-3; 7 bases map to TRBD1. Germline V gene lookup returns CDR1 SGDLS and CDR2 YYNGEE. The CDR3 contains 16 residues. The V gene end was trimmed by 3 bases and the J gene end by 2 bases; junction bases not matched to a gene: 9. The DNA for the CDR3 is TGTGCCAGCAGCGCCCGACAGGGAGAACCCACAGATACGCAGTATTTT. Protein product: CASSARQGEPTDTQYF.

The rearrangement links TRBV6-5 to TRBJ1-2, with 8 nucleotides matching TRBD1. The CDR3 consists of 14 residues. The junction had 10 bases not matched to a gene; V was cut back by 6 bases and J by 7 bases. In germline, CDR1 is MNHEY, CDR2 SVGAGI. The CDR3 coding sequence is TGTGCCAGCAGACGGACAGGGATGGAAGGTGGCTACACCTTC. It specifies CASRRTGMEGGYTF.

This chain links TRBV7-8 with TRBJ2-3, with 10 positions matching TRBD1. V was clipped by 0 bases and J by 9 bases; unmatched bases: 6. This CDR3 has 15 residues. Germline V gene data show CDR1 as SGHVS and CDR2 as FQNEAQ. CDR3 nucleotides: TGTGCCAGCAGCTTAGCCTCGCCGGGACAGGGGACGCAGTATTTT. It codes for CASSLASPGQGTQYF.

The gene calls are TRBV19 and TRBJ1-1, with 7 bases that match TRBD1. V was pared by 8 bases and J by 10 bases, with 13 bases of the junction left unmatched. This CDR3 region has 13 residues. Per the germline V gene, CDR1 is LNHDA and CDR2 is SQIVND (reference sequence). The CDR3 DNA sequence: TGTGCCAGTGAGCCCTTAGGGGGCTATACAGCTTTCTTT. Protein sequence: CASEPLGGYTAFF.

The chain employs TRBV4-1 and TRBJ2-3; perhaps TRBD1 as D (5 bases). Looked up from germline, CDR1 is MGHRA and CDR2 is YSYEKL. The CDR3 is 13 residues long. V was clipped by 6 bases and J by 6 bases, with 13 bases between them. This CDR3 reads CASSVRVRDTQYF. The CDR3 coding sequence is TGCGCCAGCAGTGTCAGGGTACGGGATACGCAGTATTTT.

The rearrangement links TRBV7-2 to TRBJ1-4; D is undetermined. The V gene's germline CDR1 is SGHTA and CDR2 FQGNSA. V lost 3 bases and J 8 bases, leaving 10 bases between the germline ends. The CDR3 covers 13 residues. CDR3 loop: CASSFDPGEKLFF. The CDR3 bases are TGTGCCAGCAGCTTCGACCCCGGGGAAAAACTGTTTTTT.

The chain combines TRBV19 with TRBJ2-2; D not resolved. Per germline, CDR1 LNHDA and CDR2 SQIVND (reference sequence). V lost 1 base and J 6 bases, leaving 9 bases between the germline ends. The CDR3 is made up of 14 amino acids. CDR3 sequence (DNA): TGTGCCAGTAGTATAGTGTCGGGTTCCGGGGAGCTGTTTTTT. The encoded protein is CASSIVSGSGELFF. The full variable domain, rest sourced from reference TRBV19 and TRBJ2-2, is DGGITQSPKYLFRKEGQNVTLSCEQNLNHDAMYWYRQDPGQGLRLIYYSQIVNDFQKGDIAEGYSVSREKKESFPLTVTSAQKNPTAFYLCASSIVSGSGELFFGEGSRLTVL.

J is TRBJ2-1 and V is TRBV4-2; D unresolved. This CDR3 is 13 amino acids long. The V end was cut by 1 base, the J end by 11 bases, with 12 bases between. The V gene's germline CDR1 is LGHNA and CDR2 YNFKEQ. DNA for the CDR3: TGTGCCAGCAGCCAAGGACTTTTTAATAAGCAGTTCTTC. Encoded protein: CASSQGLFNKQFF.

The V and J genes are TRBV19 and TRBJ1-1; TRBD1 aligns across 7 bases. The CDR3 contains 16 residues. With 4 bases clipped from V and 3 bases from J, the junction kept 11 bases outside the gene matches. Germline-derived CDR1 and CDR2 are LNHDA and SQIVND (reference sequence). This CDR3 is CASSKGAGGRYTEAFF. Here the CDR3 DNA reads TGTGCCAGTAGTAAGGGGGCGGGGGGACGATACACTGAAGCTTTCTTT.

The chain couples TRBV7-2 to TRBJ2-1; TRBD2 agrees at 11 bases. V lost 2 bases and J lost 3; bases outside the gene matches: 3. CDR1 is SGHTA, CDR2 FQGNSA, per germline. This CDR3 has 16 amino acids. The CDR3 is CASSLTSGGLYNEQFF. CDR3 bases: TGTGCCAGCAGCTTAACTAGCGGGGGCCTCTACAATGAGCAGTTCTTC. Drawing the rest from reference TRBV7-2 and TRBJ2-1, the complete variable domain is GAGVSQSPSNKVTEKGKDVELRCDPISGHTALYWYRQSLGQGLEFLIYFQGNSAPDKSGLPSDRFSAERTGGSVSTLTIQRTQQEDSAVYLCASSLTSGGLYNEQFFGPGTRLTVL.

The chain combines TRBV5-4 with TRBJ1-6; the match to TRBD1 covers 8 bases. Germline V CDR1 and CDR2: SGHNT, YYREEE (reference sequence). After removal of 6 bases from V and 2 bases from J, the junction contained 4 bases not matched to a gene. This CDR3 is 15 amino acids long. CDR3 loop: CASMMTGAYNSPLHF. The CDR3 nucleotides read TGTGCCAGCATGATGACAGGGGCCTATAATTCACCCCTCCACTTT.

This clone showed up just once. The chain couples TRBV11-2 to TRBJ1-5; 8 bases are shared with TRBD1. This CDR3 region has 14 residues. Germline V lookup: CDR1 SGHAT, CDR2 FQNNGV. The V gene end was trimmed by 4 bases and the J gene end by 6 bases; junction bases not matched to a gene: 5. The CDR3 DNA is TGTGCCAGCAGCTCTCAGGGGGCGAGTCAGCCCCAGCATTTT. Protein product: CASSSQGASQPQHF.